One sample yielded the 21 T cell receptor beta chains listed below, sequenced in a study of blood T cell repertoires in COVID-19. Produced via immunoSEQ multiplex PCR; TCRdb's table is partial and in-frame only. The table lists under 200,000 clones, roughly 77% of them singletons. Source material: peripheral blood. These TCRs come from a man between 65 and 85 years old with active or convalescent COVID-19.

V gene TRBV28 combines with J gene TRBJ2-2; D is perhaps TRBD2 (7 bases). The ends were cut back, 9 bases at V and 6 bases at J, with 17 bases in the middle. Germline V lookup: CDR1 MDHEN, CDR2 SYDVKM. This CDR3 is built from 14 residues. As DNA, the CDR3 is TGTGCCAGTTCCGGGGGGCCGGCGGCCGGGGAGCTGTTTTTT. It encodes CASSGGPAAGELFF.

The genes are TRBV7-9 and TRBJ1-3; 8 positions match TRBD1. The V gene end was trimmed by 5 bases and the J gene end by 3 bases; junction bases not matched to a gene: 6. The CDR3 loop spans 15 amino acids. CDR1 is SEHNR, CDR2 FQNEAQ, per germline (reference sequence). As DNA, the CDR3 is TGTGCCAGCAGCCCACAGGGGGTAGATGGAAACACCATATATTTT. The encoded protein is CASSPQGVDGNTIYF.

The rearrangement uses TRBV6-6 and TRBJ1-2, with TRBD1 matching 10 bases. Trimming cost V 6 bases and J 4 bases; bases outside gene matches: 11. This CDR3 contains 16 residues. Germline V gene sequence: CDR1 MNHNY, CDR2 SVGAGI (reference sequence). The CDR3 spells CASSRDRGGSIYGYTF. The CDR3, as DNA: TGTGCCAGCAGCAGGGACAGGGGAGGTAGTATCTATGGCTACACCTTC.

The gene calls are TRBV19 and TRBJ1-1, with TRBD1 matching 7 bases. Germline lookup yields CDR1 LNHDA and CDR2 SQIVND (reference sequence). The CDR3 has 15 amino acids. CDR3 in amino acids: CASGQRSLMNTEAFF. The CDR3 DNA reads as TGTGCATCGGGACAGCGCTCCCTCATGAACACTGAAGCTTTCTTT.

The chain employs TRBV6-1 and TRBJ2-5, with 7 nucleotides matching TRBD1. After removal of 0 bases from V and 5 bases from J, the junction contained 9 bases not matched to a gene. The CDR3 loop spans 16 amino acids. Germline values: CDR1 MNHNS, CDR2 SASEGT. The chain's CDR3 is CASSEAMGQPRETQYF. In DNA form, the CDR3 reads TGTGCCAGCAGTGAAGCCATGGGACAGCCTCGGGAGACCCAGTACTTC.

The CDR3 DNA reads TGCGCCAGCAGCCGGATCACTAGCGGGGGGCCCGGCGAGACCCAGTACTTC. Amino acids: CASSRITSGGPGETQYF. The genes are TRBV5-1 and TRBJ2-5, with 12 bases matching TRBD2. This CDR3 region has 17 residues. The germline CDR1 and CDR2 sequences are SGHRS and YFSETQ. J lost 5 bases, V lost 4 bases, and 12 bases had no gene match.

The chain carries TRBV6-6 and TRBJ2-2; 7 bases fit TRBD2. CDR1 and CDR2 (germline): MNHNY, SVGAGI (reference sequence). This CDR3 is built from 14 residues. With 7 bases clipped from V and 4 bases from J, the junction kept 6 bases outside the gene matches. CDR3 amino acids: CASIRTGGTGELFF. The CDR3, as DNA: TGTGCCAGCATTCGGACGGGGGGCACCGGGGAGCTGTTTTTT.

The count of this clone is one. CDR3 in amino acids: CASSYAPGISGNTIYF. The CDR3 region has the DNA TGTGCCAGCAGTTACGCGCCAGGCATCTCTGGAAACACCATATATTTT. This chain links TRBV6-6 with TRBJ1-3; D not resolved. With 2 bases removed from V and 0 bases from J, the gap between germline ends came to 11 bases. CDR3 length: 16 residues. Germline loops: CDR1 MNHNY, CDR2 SVGAGI (reference sequence).

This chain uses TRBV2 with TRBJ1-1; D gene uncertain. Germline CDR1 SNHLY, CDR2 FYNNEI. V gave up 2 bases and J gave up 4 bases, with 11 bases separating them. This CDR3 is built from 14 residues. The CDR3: CASSELAGVTEAFF. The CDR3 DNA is TGTGCCAGCAGTGAATTGGCAGGCGTCACTGAAGCTTTCTTT.

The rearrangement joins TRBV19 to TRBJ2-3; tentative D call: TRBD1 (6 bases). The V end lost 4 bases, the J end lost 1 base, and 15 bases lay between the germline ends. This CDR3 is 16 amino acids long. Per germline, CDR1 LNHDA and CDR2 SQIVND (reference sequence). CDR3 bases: TGTGCCAGTAGTAAATCGAACAGGGTAGGCACAGATACGCAGTATTTT. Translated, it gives CASSKSNRVGTDTQYF.

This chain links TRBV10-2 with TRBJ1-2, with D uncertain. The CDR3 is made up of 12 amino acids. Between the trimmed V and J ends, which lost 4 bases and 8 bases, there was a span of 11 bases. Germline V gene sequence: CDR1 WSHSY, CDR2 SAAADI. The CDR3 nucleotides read TGCGCCAGCAGTGTGGCAGGTTGGGGCTACACCTTC. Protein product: CASSVAGWGYTF.

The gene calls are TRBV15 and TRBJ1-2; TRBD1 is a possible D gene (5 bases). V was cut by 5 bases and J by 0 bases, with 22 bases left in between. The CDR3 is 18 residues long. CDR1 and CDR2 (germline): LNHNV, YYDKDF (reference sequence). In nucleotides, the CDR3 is TGTGCCACCAGCGAAACCGAGGGCCGGGGGACTTCTAACTATGGCTACACCTTC. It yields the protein CATSETEGRGTSNYGYTF.

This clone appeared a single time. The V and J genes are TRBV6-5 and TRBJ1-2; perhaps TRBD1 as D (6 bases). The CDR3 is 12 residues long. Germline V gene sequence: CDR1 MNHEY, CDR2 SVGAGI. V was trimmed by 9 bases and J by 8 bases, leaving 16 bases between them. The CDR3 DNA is TGTGCCAGTAGGGACACCCTAGGGGGCTACACCTTC. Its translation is CASRDTLGGYTF.

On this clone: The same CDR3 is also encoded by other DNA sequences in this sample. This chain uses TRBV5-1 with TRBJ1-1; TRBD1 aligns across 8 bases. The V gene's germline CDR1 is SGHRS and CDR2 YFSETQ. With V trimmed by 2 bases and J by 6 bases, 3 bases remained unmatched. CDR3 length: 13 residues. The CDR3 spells CASSLDRGAEAFF. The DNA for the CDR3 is TGCGCCAGCAGCTTAGACAGGGGCGCTGAAGCTTTCTTT.

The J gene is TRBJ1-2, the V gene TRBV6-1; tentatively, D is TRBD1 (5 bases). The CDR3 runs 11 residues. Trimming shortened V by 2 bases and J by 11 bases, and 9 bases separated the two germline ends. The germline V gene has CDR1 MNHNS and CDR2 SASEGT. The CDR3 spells CASSEQGEYTF. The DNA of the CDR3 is TGTGCCAGCAGTGAACAGGGCGAGTACACCTTC.

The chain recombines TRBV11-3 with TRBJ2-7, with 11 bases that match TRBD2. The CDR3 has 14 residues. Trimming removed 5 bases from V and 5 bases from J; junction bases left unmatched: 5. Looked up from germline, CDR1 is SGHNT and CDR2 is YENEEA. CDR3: CASSASGRFHEQYF. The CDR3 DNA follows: TGTGCCAGCAGCGCTAGCGGGAGGTTTCACGAGCAGTACTTC.

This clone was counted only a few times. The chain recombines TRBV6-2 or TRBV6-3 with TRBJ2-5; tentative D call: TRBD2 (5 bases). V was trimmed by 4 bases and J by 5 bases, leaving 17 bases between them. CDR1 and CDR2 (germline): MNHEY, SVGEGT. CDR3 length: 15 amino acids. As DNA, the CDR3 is TGTGCCAGCAGTTTGTGGCTAGCCATGAGGGAGACCCAGTACTTC. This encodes CASSLWLAMRETQYF.

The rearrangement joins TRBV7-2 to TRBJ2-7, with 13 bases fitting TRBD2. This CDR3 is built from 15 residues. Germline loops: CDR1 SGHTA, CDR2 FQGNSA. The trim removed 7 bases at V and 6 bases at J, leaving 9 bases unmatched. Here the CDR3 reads CASTRTSGGAGEQYF. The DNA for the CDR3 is TGTGCCAGCACCAGAACTAGCGGGGGGGCGGGCGAGCAGTACTTC.

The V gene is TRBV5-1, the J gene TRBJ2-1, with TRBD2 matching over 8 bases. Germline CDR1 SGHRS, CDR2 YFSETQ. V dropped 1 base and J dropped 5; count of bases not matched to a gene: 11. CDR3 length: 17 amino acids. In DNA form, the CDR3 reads TGCGCCAGCAGCTTGTACCCTTTCGGGACTAGTGACAATGAGCAGTTCTTC. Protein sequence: CASSLYPFGTSDNEQFF. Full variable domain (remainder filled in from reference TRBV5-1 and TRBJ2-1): KAGVTQTPRYLIKTRGQQVTLSCSPISGHRSVSWYQQTPGQGLQFLFEYFSETQRNKGNFPGRFSGRQFSNSRSEMNVSTLELGDSALYLCASSLYPFGTSDNEQFFGPGTRLTVL.

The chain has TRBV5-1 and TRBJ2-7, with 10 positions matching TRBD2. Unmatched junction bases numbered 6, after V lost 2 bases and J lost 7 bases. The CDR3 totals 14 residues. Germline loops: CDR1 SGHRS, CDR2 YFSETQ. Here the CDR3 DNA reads TGCGCCAGCAGCTTAGCGGGAGGGCCGGGGGAGCAGTACTTC. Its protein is CASSLAGGPGEQYF. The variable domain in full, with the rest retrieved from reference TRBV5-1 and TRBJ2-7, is KAGVTQTPRYLIKTRGQQVTLSCSPISGHRSVSWYQQTPGQGLQFLFEYFSETQRNKGNFPGRFSGRQFSNSRSEMNVSTLELGDSALYLCASSLAGGPGEQYFGPGTRLTVT.

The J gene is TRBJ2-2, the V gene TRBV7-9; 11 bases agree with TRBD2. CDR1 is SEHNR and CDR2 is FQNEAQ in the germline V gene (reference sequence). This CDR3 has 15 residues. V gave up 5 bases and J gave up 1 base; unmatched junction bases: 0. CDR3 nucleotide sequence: TGTGCCAGCAGCGGACTAGCGGGGAACACCGGGGAGCTGTTTTTT. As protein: CASSGLAGNTGELFF.